This T cell receptor (beta chain) was profiled in a study of cytomegalovirus exposure and HLA in healthy donors. The CDR3 extends over 12 amino acids. Trimming stripped 7 bases from V and 6 bases from J, with 11 bases between. CDR1 is LGHNT, CDR2 FRNRAP, per germline. Whole-study findings and limits: Rates of TCR association differed by HLA locus in a later analysis, with DRB1 highest and HLA-C lowest. A later analysis by the authors found several of the most significant clusters apparently linked to common viral pathogens. One variant, a missense change in DCLRE1C, was linked in a later analysis to TCR beta V- and J-gene trimming.

This clone was counted between two and nine times. Its antigen is not identified. A multiplex PCR was run with 60 Vbeta primers and 13 Jbeta primers. Produced via immunoSEQ multiplex PCR; TCRdb's table is partial and in-frame only. The table shows around 100,000 clones, with about a tenth occurring only once. V usage is TRBV12-5 and J usage is TRBJ2-3; D remains ambiguous. Source material: PBMCs. This receptor was identified in a man in his forties or fifties in good health and CMV-seropositive. This chain's CDR3 is CASAPSRDTQYF. CDR3 coding DNA: TGTGCTAGTGCCCCATCCAGGGATACGCAGTATTTT.